This T cell receptor (beta chain) was sequenced during a study of cytomegalovirus exposure and HLA in healthy donors. Germline trimming cut 0 bases from V and 10 bases from J; bases unmatched to any gene: 20. The CDR3 loop spans 19 amino acids. Per the germline V gene, CDR1 is LNHDA and CDR2 is SQIVND (reference sequence). PCR employed 60 Vbeta and 13 Jbeta primers. Only in-frame clones appear in the TCRdb table, and some are missing; sequencing was by immunoSEQ multiplex PCR. This table has about 110,000 clones, approximately 80% appearing once. This clone was observed a handful of times. The chain has TRBV19 and TRBJ2-1; TRBD1 aligns across 8 bases. The receptor's source is a woman aged 55-70 years in good health and CMV-seropositive. Material: PBMCs. The CDR3 spells CASSIDSTQTGAPRWEQFF. The CDR3 DNA reads TGTGCCAGTAGTATAGATTCCACGCAGACAGGGGCGCCCAGGTGGGAGCAGTTCTTC.